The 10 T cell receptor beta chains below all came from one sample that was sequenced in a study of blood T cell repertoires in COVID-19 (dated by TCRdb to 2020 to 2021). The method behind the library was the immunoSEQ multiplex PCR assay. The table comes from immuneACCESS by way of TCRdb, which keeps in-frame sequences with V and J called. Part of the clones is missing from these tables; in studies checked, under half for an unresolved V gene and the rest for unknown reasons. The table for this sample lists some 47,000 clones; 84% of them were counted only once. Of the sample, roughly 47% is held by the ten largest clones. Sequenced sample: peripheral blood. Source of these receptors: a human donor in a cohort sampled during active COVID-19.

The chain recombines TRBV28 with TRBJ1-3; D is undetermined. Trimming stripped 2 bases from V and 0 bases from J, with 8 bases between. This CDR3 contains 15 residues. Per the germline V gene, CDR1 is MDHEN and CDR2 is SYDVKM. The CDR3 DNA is TGTGCCAGCAGTTTAAGTTCAGACTCTGGAAACACCATATATTTT. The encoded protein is CASSLSSDSGNTIYF.

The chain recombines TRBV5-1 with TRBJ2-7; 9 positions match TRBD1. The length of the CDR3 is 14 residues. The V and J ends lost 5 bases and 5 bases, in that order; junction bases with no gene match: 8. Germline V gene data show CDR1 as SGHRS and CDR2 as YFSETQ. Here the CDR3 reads CASSTGTGINEQYV. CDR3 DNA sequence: TGCGCCAGCAGTACCGGGACAGGGATCAACGAGCAGTACGTC.

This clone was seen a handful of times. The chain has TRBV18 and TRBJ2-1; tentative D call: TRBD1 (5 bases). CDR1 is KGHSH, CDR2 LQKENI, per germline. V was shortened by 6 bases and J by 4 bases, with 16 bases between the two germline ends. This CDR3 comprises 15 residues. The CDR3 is CASSHSDRQYNEQFF. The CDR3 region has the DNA TGTGCCAGCTCCCACTCCGACCGACAGTACAATGAGCAGTTCTTC.

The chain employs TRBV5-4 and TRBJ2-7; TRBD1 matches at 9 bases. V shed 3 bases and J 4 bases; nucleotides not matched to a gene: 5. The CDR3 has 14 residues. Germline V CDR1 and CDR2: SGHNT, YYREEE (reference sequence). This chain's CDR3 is CASSSWDREYEQYF. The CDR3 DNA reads TGTGCCAGCAGCTCCTGGGACAGGGAATACGAGCAGTACTTC.

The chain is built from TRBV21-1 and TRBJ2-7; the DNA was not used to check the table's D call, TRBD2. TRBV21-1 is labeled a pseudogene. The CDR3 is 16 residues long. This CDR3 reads CASTNQAGTSGGEQYF. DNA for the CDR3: TGTGCCAGCACCAACCAGGCCGGGACTAGCGGGGGCGAGCAGTACTTC.

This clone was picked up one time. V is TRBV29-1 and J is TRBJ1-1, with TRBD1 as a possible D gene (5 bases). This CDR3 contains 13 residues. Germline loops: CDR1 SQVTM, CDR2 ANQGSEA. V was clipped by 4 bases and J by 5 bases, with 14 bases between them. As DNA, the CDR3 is TGCAGCGTTGTGCAGGGCATAAGTACTGAAGCTTTCTTT. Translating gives CSVVQGISTEAFF.

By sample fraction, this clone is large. The CDR3 loop is CASQFHTGDTEAFF. For the CDR3, the DNA is TGTGCCAGCCAGTTCCATACGGGTGACACTGAAGCTTTCTTT. V is TRBV19 and J is TRBJ1-1; D remains ambiguous. The CDR3 is made up of 14 amino acids. V lost 9 bases, J lost 3 bases, and 17 bases lay in between. Germline CDR1 and CDR2: LNHDA and SQIVND (reference sequence).

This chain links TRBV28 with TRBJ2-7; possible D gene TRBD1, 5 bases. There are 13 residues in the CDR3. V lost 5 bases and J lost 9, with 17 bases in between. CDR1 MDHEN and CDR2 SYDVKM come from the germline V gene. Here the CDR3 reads CASSPSPGGAQYV. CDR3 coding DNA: TGTGCCAGCAGTCCCTCGCCCGGTGGGGCGCAGTACGTC.

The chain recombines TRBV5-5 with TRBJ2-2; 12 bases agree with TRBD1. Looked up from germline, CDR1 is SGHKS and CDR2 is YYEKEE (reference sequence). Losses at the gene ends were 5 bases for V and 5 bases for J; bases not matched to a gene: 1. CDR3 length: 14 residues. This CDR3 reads CASRGQGATGELFF. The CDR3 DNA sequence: TGTGCCAGCAGGGGACAGGGGGCGACCGGGGAGCTGTTTTTT. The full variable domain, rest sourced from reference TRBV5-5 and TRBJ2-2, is DAGVTQSPTHLIKTRGQQVTLRCSPISGHKSVSWYQQVLGQGPQFIFQYYEKEERGRGNFPDRFSARQFPNYSSELNVNALLLGDSALYLCASRGQGATGELFFGEGSRLTVL.

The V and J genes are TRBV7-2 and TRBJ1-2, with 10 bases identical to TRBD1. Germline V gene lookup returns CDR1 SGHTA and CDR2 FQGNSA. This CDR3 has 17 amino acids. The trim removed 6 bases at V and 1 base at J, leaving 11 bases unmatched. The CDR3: CASSLGTGAAGNYGYTF. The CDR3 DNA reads TGTGCCAGCAGTCTAGGGACAGGGGCCGCTGGTAACTATGGCTACACCTTC.